The T cell receptor (beta chain) described here comes from a study of neoadjuvant anti-PD-1 for oral cavity cancer. Study-level results: Non-responders to neoadjuvant nivolumab had significantly more clonal PBMC T cells than responders.

On this clone itself: Its antigen remains unidentified.

Sequenced by immunoSEQ multiplex PCR; TCRdb stores in-frame clones only, minus some. The table lists 75,000 to 100,000 clones, more than 80% of them singletons. The patients had HPV-negative, locally advanced oral cavity squamous cell carcinoma. The length of the CDR3 is 13 residues. Germline CDR1 is SGHVS and CDR2 is FQNEAQ. V lost 5 bases, J lost 3 bases, and 11 bases lay in between. The chain combines TRBV7-8 with TRBJ2-7; D remains ambiguous. The source of this sequence is a person aged 40 to 85 with oral cavity squamous cell carcinoma. The material sequenced was PBMCs, taken before nivolumab (anti-PD-1) treatment. This CDR3 is CASSQGGIYEQYF. In nucleotides, the CDR3 is TGTGCCAGCAGCCAAGGCGGAATCTACGAGCAGTACTTC.